This T cell receptor beta chain was recovered during a study of blood T cell repertoires in COVID-19. Study context: COVID-19 samples from acute and convalescent phases originated in the United States, Italy and Spain. PBMCs, B-cell-depleted T cells, or T cells were the source of the cDNA or gDNA that made up the material.

The protocol was immunoSEQ multiplex PCR, while the TCRdb copy is restricted to in-frame clones and leaves out a portion. This sample yields some 380,000 clones, of which roughly 87% are seen a single time; roughly 2% belongs to the top ten. The specimen was PBMCs or T cells enriched from blood (not recorded which). The receptor's source is a middle-aged woman with acute COVID-19.

In DNA, the CDR3 is TGTGCCAGCAGTATTCGGGGGAACTATGGCTACACCTTC. It specifies CASSIRGNYGYTF. The rearrangement joins TRBV27 to TRBJ1-2, with a tentative D call TRBD1 (5 bases). The CDR3 covers 13 residues. CDR1 MNHEY and CDR2 SMNVEV come from the germline V gene (reference sequence). Trimming shortened V by 5 bases and J by 2 bases, and 9 bases separated the two germline ends.